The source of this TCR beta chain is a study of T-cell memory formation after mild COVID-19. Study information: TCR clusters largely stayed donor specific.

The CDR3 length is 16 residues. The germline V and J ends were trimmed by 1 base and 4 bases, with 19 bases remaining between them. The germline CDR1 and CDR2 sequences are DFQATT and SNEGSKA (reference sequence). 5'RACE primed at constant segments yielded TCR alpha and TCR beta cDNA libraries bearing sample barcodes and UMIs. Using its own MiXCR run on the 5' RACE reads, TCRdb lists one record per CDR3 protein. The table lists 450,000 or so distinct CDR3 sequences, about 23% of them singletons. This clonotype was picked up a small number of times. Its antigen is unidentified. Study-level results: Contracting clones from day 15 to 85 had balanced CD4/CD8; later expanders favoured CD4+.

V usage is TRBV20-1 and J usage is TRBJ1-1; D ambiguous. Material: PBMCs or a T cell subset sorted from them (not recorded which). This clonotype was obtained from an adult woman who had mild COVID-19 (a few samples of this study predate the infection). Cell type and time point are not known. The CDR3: CSARAPPPRLGTEAFF. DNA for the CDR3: TGCAGTGCTAGAGCCCCTCCCCCACGCTTAGGCACTGAAGCTTTCTTT.